This T cell receptor beta chain was identified during a study of CD8+CD57+ T cells in acquired aplastic anemia. Overall study context: Sorted CD4+ and CD8+ cells gave an average of approximately 3 ug of DNA.

The CDR3 sequence is 15 residues long. Looked up from germline, CDR1 is MRHNA and CDR2 is SNTAGT. Trimming cost V 3 bases and J 4 bases; bases outside gene matches: 3. In its sample, this clonotype was seen many times. Its antigen remains unidentified. Genomic DNA, the template, was used for profiling of the TCR beta VDJ and CDR3. Using its own MiXCR run on the reads, TCRdb lists one record per CDR3 protein. The table includes 250,000 to 300,000 distinct CDR3 sequences, 55% to 65% detected once. The study's findings and limits: Patients shared some 30 CD8+ CDR3 sequences with controls.

The sample comprised sorted CD4+, CD8+, or CD8+CD57+ T cells (not recorded which) from PBMCs. The receptor was isolated from a human donor with severe aplastic anemia or a healthy control (not recorded which). This chain uses TRBV6-4 with TRBJ1-2; 12 bases map to TRBD1. CDR3 protein: CASSDGTGGFYGYTF. The CDR3 DNA reads as TGTGCCAGCAGTGATGGGACAGGGGGCTTCTATGGCTACACCTTC.